These T cell receptor beta chains were read from a single sample in a study of graft-versus-host responses after intestinal transplantation. The assay was immunoSEQ multiplex PCR, and TCRdb's table has in-frame clones only and misses some. The sample yields around 21,000 clones, about a third seen once. Sequencing used alloreactive CD4+ T cells from a mixed lymphocyte reaction culture, obtained before transplantation. These receptors originate from a human patient who was an organ donor for intestinal transplantation. Both conserved end residues are trimmed from each CDR3. Fields, in order: CDR3 protein, V gene, clone size. Clone size is not always given. Where it is, it says once, few, many or a class for expanded clones.

ASSWNVYEQY TRBV5-4 NA
ASSSVGKGTQY TRBV7-9 NA
ASSPGTSAWQY TRBV11-2 few
ASSPGVTDSLWDEQF TRBV11-2 NA
ASSQEAPSGANVLT TRBV4-1 NA
ASSDPGQGVVNEQF TRBV6-1 few
ASSLPAQLIAGELF TRBV7-2 NA
ASSVQPGAQETQY TRBV6-1 medium-sized
ASSPRQLSTDTQY TRBV18 few
ASSLASANNEQF TRBV6-5 few
ASSPQEFGLNTEAF TRBV18 NA